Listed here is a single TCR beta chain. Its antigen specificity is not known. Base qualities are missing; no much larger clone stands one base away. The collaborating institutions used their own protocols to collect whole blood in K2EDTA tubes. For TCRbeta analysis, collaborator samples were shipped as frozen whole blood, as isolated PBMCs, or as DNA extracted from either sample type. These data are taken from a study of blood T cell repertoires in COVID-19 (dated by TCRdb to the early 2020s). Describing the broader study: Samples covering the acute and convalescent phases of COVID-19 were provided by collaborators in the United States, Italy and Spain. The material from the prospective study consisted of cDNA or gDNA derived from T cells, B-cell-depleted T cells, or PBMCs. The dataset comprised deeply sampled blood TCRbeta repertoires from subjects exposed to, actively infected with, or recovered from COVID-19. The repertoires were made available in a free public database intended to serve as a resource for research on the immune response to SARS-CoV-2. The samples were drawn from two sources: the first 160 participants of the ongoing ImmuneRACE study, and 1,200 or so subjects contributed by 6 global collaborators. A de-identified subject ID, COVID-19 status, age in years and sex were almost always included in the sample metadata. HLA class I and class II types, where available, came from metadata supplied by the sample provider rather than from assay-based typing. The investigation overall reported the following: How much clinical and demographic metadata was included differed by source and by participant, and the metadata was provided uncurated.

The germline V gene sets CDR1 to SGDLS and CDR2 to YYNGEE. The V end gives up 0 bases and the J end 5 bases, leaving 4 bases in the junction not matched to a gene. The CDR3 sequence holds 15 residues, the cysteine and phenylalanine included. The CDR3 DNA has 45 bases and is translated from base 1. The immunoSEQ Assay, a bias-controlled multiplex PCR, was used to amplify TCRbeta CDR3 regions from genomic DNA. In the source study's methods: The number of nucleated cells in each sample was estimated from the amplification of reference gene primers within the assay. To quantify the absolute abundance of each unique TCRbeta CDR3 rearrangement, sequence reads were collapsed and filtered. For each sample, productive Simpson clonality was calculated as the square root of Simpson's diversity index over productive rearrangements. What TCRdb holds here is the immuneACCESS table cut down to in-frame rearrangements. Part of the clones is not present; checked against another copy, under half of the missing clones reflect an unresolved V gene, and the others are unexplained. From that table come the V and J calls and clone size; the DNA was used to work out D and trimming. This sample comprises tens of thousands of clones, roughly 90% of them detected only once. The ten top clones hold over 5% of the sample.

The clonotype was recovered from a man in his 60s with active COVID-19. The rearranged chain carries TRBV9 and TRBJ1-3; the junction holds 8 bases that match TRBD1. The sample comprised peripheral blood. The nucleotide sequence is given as TGTGCCAGCAGCGTAGAGGGACAGGCACGAAACACCATATATTTT. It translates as CASSVEGQARNTIYF.